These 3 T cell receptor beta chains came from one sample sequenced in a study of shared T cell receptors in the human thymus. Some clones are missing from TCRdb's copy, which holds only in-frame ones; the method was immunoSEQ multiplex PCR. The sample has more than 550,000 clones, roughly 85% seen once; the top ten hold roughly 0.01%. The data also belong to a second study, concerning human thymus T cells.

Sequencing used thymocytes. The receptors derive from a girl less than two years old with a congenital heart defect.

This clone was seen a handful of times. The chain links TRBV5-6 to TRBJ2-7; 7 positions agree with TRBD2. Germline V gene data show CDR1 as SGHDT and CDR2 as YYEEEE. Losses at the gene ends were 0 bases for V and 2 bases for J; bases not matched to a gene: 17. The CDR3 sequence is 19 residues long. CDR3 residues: CASSLAPEDAILAPYEQYF. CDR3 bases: TGTGCCAGCAGCTTGGCCCCAGAGGATGCAATACTAGCGCCCTACGAGCAGTACTTC.

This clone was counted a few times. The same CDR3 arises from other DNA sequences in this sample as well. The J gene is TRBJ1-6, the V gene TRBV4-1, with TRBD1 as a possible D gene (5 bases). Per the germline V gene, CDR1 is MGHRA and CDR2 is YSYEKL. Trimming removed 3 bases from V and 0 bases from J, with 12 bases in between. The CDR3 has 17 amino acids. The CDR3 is CASSQRQGSSYNSPLHF. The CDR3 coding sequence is TGCGCCAGCAGCCAGAGGCAGGGAAGCTCCTATAATTCACCCCTCCACTTT.

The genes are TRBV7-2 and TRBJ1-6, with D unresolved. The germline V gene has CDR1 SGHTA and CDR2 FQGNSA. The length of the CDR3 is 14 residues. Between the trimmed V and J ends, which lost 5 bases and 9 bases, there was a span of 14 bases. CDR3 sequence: CASSAERRGSPLHF. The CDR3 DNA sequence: TGTGCCAGCAGCGCGGAAAGGAGAGGTTCACCCCTCCACTTT.